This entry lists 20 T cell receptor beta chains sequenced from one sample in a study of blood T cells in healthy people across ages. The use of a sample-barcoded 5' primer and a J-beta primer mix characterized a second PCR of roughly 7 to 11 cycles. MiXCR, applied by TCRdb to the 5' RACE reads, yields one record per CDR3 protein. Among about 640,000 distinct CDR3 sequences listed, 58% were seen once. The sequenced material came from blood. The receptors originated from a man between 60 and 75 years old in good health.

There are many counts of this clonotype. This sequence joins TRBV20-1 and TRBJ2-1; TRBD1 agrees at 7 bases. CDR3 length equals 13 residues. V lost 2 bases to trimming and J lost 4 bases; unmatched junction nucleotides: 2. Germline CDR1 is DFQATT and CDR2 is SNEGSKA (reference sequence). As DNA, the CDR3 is TGCAGTGCTAGATCGACAGGGTACAATGAGCAGTTCTTC. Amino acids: CSARSTGYNEQFF.

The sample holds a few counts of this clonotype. The CDR3 DNA reads as TGTGCCAGCAGTTACCCCCGACAGGGGGATGAAAAACTGTTTTTT. It codes for CASSYPRQGDEKLFF. The rearrangement joins TRBV6-6 to TRBJ1-4, with 9 positions matching TRBD1. Germline CDR1 and CDR2: MNHNY and SVGAGI (reference sequence). The CDR3 contains 15 residues. Trimming cost V 2 bases and J 6 bases; bases outside gene matches: 4.

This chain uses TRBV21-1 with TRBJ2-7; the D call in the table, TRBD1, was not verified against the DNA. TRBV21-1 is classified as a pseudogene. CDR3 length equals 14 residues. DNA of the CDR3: TGTGCCAGCAGCAAAGGCGGGGACAACTACGAGCAGTACTTC. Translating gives CASSKGGDNYEQYF.

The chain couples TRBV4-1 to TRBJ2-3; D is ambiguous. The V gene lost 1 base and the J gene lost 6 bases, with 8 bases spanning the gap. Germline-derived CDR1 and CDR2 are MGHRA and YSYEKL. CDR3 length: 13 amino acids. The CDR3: CASSQVTADTQYF. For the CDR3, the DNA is TGCGCCAGCAGCCAAGTAACGGCCGATACGCAGTATTTT.

In DNA form, the CDR3 reads TGTGCCAGCAGCTTAAGTAACGGGGGGCCCAACGAGCAGTACTTC. Translation: CASSLSNGGPNEQYF. V gene TRBV7-9 combines with J gene TRBJ2-7, with a weak D call TRBD2 (7 bases). The CDR3 covers 15 residues. CDR1 SEHNR and CDR2 FQNEAQ come from the germline V gene (reference sequence). V lost 2 bases, J lost 5 bases, and 16 bases lay in between.

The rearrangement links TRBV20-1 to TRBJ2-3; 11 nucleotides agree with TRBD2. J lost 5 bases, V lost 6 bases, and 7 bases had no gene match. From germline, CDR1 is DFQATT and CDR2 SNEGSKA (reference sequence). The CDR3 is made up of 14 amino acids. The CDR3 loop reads CSALSGGAIDTQYF. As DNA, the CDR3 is TGCAGTGCCCTTAGCGGGGGGGCTATAGATACGCAGTATTTT.

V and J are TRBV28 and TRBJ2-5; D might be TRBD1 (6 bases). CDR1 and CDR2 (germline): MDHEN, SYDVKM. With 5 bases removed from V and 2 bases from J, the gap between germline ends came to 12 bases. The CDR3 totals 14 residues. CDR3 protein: CASSRTVLQETQYF. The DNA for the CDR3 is TGTGCCAGCAGTCGGACAGTTTTGCAAGAGACCCAGTACTTC.

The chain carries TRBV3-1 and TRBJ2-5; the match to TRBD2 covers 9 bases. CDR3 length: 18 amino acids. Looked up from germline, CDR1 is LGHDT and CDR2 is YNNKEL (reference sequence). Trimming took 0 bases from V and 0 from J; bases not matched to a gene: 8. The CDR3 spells CASSQDWSSGAYQETQYF. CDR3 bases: TGTGCCAGCAGCCAAGACTGGTCTAGCGGGGCGTACCAAGAGACCCAGTACTTC.

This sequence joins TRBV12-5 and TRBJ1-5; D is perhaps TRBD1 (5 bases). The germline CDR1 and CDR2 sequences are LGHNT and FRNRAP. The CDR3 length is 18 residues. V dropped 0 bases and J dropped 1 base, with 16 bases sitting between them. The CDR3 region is CASGLVLGGEESNQPQHF. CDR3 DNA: TGTGCTAGTGGTTTGGTACTGGGGGGAGAAGAGAGCAATCAGCCCCAGCATTTT. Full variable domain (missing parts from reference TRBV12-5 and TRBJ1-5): DARVTQTPRHKVTEMGQEVTMRCQPILGHNTVFWYRQTMMQGLELLAYFRNRAPLDDSGMPKDRFSAEMPDATLATLKIQPSEPRDSAVYFCASGLVLGGEESNQPQHFGDGTRLSIL.

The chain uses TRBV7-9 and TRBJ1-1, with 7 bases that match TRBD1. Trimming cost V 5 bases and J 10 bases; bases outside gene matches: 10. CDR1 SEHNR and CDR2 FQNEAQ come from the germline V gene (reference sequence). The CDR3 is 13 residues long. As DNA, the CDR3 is TGTGCCAGCAGCCCCCTGCGACAGGGACGAGCTTTCTTT. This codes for CASSPLRQGRAFF.

The CDR3 region is CASIHREEQFF. CDR3 nucleotides: TGTGCCAGCATCCACCGAGAGGAGCAGTTCTTC. The chain has TRBV6-2 or TRBV6-3 and TRBJ2-1; D is unresolved. The germline CDR1 and CDR2 sequences are MNHEY and SVGEGT. This CDR3 has 11 amino acids. V dropped 7 bases and J dropped 10 bases, with 11 bases sitting between them.

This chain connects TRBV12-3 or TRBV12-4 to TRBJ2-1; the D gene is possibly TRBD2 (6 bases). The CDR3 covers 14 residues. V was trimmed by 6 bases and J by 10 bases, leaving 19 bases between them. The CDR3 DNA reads TGTGCCAGCAGCCCCCGGGACTTCTCCTACGAGCAGTTCTTC. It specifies CASSPRDFSYEQFF.

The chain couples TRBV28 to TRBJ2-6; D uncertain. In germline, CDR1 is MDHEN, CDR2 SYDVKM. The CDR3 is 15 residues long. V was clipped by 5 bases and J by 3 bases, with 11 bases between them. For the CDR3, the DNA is TGTGCCAGCAGTCCCCCACTGGGTGGGGCCAACGTCCTGACTTTC. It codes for CASSPPLGGANVLTF.

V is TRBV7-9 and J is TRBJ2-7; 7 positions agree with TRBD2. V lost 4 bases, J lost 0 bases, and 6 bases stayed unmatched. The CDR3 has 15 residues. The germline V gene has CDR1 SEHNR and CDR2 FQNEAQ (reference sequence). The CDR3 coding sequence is TGTGCCAGCAGCTCCCTGGGGGGGAACTCCTACGAGCAGTACTTC. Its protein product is CASSSLGGNSYEQYF.

The CDR3 loop reads CASRPSGGLEDTQYF. The CDR3 DNA follows: TGCGCCAGCCGTCCTAGCGGGGGATTGGAGGATACGCAGTATTTT. The chain recombines TRBV5-1 with TRBJ2-3; 10 nucleotides match TRBD2. The CDR3 runs to 15 residues. The V gene's germline CDR1 is SGHRS and CDR2 YFSETQ. The V segment lost 7 bases and the J segment 6 bases; nucleotides outside the gene matches: 11.

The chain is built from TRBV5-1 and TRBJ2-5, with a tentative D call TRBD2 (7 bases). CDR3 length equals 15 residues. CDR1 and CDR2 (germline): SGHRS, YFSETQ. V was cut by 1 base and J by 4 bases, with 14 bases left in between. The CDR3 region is CASSLSLGGAETQYF. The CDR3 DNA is TGCGCCAGCAGCTTGTCCCTAGGGGGGGCAGAGACCCAGTACTTC. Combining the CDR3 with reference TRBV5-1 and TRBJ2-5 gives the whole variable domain KAGVTQTPRYLIKTRGQQVTLSCSPISGHRSVSWYQQTPGQGLQFLFEYFSETQRNKGNFPGRFSGRQFSNSRSEMNVSTLELGDSALYLCASSLSLGGAETQYFGPGTRLLVL.

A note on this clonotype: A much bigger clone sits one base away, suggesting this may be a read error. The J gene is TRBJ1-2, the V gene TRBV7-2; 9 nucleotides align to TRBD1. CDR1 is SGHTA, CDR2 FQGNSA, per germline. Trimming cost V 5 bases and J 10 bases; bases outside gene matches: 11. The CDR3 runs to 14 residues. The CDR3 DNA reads TGTGCCAGCAGCCCGAACAGGGGGCAGGGTGACTACACCTTC. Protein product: CASSPNRGQGDYTF.

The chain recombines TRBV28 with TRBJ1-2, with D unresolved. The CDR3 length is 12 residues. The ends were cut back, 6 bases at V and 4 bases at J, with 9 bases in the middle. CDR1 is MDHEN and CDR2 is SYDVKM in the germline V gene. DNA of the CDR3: TGTGCCAGCAGCTCCCCCCTCTATGGCTACACCTTC. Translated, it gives CASSSPLYGYTF.

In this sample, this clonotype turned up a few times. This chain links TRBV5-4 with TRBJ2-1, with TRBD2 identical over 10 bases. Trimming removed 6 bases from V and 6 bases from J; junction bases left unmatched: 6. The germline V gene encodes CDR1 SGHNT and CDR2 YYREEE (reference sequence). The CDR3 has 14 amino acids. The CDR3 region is CASKERGGINEQFF. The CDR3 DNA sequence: TGTGCCAGCAAGGAGCGGGGGGGTATCAATGAGCAGTTCTTC. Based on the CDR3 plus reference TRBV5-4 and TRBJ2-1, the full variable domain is ETGVTQSPTHLIKTRGQQVTLRCSSQSGHNTVSWYQQALGQGPQFIFQYYREEENGRGNFPPRFSGLQFPNYSSELNVNALELDDSALYLCASKERGGINEQFFGPGTRLTVL.

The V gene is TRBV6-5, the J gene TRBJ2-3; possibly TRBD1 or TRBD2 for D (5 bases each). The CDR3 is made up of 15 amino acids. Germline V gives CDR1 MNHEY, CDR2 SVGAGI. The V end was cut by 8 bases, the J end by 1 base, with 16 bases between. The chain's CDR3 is CASGGPGPGTDTQYF. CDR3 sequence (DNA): TGTGCCAGCGGGGGACCGGGCCCCGGCACAGATACGCAGTATTTT.